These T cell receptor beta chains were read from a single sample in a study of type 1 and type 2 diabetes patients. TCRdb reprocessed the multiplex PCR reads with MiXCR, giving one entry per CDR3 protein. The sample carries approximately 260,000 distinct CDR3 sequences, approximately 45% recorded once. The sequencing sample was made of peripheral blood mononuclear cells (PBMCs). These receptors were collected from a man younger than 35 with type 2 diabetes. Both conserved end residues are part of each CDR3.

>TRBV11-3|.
CASSFSGLAGGEQFF
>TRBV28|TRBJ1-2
CASSGQGIGYAF
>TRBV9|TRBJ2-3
CASSVMTDPRDTQYF
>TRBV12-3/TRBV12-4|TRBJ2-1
CASSFPGQGSGEQFF
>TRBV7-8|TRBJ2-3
CASSWVISTDTQYF
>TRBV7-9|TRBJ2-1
CASSWGQGRDEQFF
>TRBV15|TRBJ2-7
CATSKGALDEQYF
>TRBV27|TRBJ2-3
CASSWGGTQYF
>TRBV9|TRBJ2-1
CASSFGGGSSYNEQFF
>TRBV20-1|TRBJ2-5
CSGTGVARETQYF
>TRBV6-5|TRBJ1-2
CASAPGLDLGGYTF
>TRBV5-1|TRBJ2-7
CASSKEGRGGFVGEQYF
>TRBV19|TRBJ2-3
CVSSIREWNTDTQYF
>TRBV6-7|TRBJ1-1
CASSYPGRSNTEAFF
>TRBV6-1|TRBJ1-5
CASSEAGGSGQPQHF
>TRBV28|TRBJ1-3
CASSTRHAPGNTIYF
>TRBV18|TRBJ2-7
CASSPPGTYSFSEQYF
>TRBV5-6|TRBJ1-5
CASRLYRGRNQPQHF
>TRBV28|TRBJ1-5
CASSGGTFRLGNQPQHF
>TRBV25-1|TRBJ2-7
CASSLPGQGATEQYF
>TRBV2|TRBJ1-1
CASSGWTPNTEAFF
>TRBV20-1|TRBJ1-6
CSARPGGQGNSPLHF
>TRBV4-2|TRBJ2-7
CASRLRLAGSYEQYF
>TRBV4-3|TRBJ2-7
CASSLQTAVTYNEQYF